The 18 T cell receptor beta chains in this list originate from one sample, sequenced in a study of T cell changes during pregnancy in multiple sclerosis. TCRdb keeps only in-frame clones here, not all; method: immunoSEQ multiplex PCR. The sample lists tens of thousands of clones; around 90% were seen once. Sequencing was performed on peripheral blood, taken in the first trimester of pregnancy. These TCRs come from a female donor in good health, enrolled as a control in a pregnancy study.

The chain combines TRBV2 with TRBJ2-2; TRBD1 aligns across 7 bases. CDR1 and CDR2 (germline): SNHLY, FYNNEI. V lost 5 bases and J lost 3; bases outside the gene matches: 12. The CDR3 consists of 17 residues. The CDR3 nucleotides read TGTGCCAGCAGTTTATCCGGCCGGGACAGATACACCGGGGAGCTGTTTTTT. It specifies CASSLSGRDRYTGELFF.

This clone has just one count. The chain joins TRBV10-2 to TRBJ2-7; 12 bases are a match to TRBD2. CDR3 length: 14 amino acids. The ends lost 7 bases at V and 3 bases at J; junction bases unmatched: 4. From germline, CDR1 is WSHSY and CDR2 SAAADI. CDR3 DNA sequence: TGCGCCAGCAACCCTAGCGGGAGGGTCTACGAGCAGTACTTC. Protein sequence: CASNPSGRVYEQYF.

The rearrangement uses TRBV10-3 and TRBJ1-5; 8 bases line up with TRBD1. Germline V lookup: CDR1 ENHRY, CDR2 SYGVKD. The CDR3 is made up of 13 amino acids. J lost 7 bases, V lost 2 bases, and 1 base had no gene match. The CDR3 protein is CAISEGQGQPQHF. CDR3 in DNA: TGTGCCATCAGTGAGGGACAGGGCCAGCCCCAGCATTTT.

The J gene is TRBJ2-3, the V gene TRBV5-1; 7 bases line up with TRBD2. V lost 4 bases and J lost 0; bases outside the gene matches: 11. This CDR3 spans 17 amino acids. Germline V gene sequence: CDR1 SGHRS, CDR2 YFSETQ. The CDR3 nucleotides read TGCGCCAGCAGCCTGGAACCTAGCGGTACTAGCACAGATACGCAGTATTTT. It specifies CASSLEPSGTSTDTQYF.

This chain connects TRBV28 to TRBJ2-7, with a tentative D call TRBD2 (6 bases). Trimming removed 3 bases from V and 5 bases from J, with 11 bases in between. CDR3 length: 13 amino acids. Germline values: CDR1 MDHEN, CDR2 SYDVKM. CDR3 coding DNA: TGTGCCAGCAGTTTGGGGCTAGCGCACGAGCAGTACTTC. Residues: CASSLGLAHEQYF.

The rearrangement uses TRBV6-1 and TRBJ2-3; the D gene is possibly TRBD2 (5 bases). CDR1 is MNHNS and CDR2 is SASEGT in the germline V gene. The CDR3 contains 15 residues. Trimming cost V 2 bases and J 0 bases, with 9 bases left between them. The CDR3 nucleotides are TGTGCCAGCAGTGAATCTCGGGGTAGCACAGATACGCAGTATTTT. It encodes CASSESRGSTDTQYF.

The rearrangement links TRBV19 to TRBJ2-5; 10 nucleotides agree with TRBD2. The CDR3 spans 13 residues. Trimming removed 1 base from V and 11 bases from J; junction bases left unmatched: 4. The germline gives CDR1 LNHDA, CDR2 SQIVND (reference sequence). The CDR3 loop is CASSIGPSGSQYF. Written as DNA, the CDR3 is TGTGCCAGTAGTATAGGGCCTAGCGGGAGTCAGTACTTC.

V gene TRBV5-1 combines with J gene TRBJ2-4, with 7 bases aligning to TRBD1. CDR3 size: 14 residues. With 2 bases clipped from V and 5 bases from J, the junction kept 4 bases outside the gene matches. CDR1 is SGHRS and CDR2 is YFSETQ in the germline V gene. The CDR3: CASSFNDRENIQYF. The CDR3 DNA reads as TGCGCCAGCAGCTTTAACGACAGGGAAAACATTCAGTACTTC.

The chain employs TRBV19 and TRBJ2-3; D uncertain. Deletions cut 9 bases from V and 2 bases from J, with 27 bases between. The CDR3 has 18 residues. CDR1 is LNHDA, CDR2 SQIVND, per germline (reference sequence). In nucleotides, the CDR3 is TGTGCCAGGGAGAATGACTCGGTGATGGCCCTTTCCACAGATACGCAGTATTTT. Residues: CARENDSVMALSTDTQYF.

The chain links TRBV4-1 to TRBJ2-7; 7 bases map to TRBD1. The CDR3 totals 15 residues. V was pared by 3 bases and J by 0 bases, with 5 bases of the junction left unmatched. CDR1 is MGHRA and CDR2 is YSYEKL in the germline V gene. CDR3 amino acids: CASSQLTGSSYEQYF. CDR3 DNA: TGCGCCAGCAGCCAGTTGACAGGGAGCTCCTACGAGCAGTACTTC.

The chain has TRBV7-9 and TRBJ1-1; D call uncertain. Germline V gene data show CDR1 as SEHNR and CDR2 as FQNEAQ (reference sequence). V lost 0 bases and J lost 5, with 7 bases in between. CDR3 length equals 13 residues. The DNA for the CDR3 is TGTGCCAGCAGCTTAGCTGAACTGACTGAAGCTTTCTTT. Amino acid sequence: CASSLAELTEAFF.

This clone has only one observation. J is TRBJ2-3 and V is TRBV7-2; possibly TRBD2 for D (6 bases). V gave up 1 base and J gave up 2 bases, with 10 bases separating them. This CDR3 spans 15 amino acids. Germline V CDR1 and CDR2: SGHTA, FQGNSA. The CDR3 DNA reads TGTGCCAGCAGCTTAGGGGGGGACCTCACAGATACGCAGTATTTT. Its translation: CASSLGGDLTDTQYF.

V gene TRBV19 combines with J gene TRBJ2-1; 9 bases line up with TRBD2. This CDR3 contains 15 residues. The germline V gene has CDR1 LNHDA and CDR2 SQIVND (reference sequence). V dropped 5 bases and J dropped 7; count of bases not matched to a gene: 9. The CDR3 reads CASSPPLAGLNEQFF. DNA of the CDR3: TGTGCCAGTAGTCCCCCCCTAGCGGGATTGAATGAGCAGTTCTTC.

This sequence joins TRBV18 and TRBJ2-1, with 9 bases aligning to TRBD2. Germline lookup yields CDR1 KGHSH and CDR2 LQKENI. This CDR3 is 15 amino acids long. The junction had 12 bases not matched to a gene; V was cut back by 3 bases and J by 12 bases. This chain's CDR3 is CASSPLFIAGEGQFF. The CDR3 DNA reads as TGTGCCAGCTCACCCCTATTCATAGCGGGAGAGGGGCAGTTCTTC.

The J gene is TRBJ1-2, the V gene TRBV28; TRBD1 aligns across 7 bases. The CDR3 contains 16 residues. Germline lookup yields CDR1 MDHEN and CDR2 SYDVKM. J was trimmed by 6 bases and V by 4 bases; bases with no gene match: 14. CDR3 DNA sequence: TGTGCCAGCAGTTATAACAGGGGTTTAGTAGAAGATGGCTACACCTTC. The encoded protein is CASSYNRGLVEDGYTF.

This chain joins TRBV5-1 and TRBJ1-4; 7 positions agree with TRBD1. The CDR3 consists of 16 residues. V was clipped by 5 bases and J by 5 bases; unmatched bases: 12. The V gene's germline CDR1 is SGHRS and CDR2 YFSETQ. CDR3 protein: CASSFNGGQWNEKLFF. Here the CDR3 DNA reads TGCGCCAGCAGTTTTAACGGGGGACAGTGGAATGAAAAACTGTTTTTT.

This clone was counted once. The chain joins TRBV18 to TRBJ1-2, with a possible D match to TRBD1 (5 bases). V shed 0 bases and J shed 2 bases, with 10 bases lying between them. The CDR3 is made up of 15 amino acids. Per germline, CDR1 KGHSH and CDR2 LQKENI. CDR3 sequence: CASSPPEGRNYGYTF. CDR3 in DNA: TGTGCCAGCTCACCACCGGAGGGGAGGAACTATGGCTACACCTTC.

V and J are TRBV5-1 and TRBJ2-2, with 7 bases matching TRBD2. This CDR3 is 15 amino acids long. V lost 0 bases and J lost 6; bases outside the gene matches: 5. Looked up from germline, CDR1 is SGHRS and CDR2 is YFSETQ. The CDR3 loop is CASSLVGGPSGELFF. CDR3 DNA sequence: TGCGCCAGCAGCTTGGTGGGAGGGCCGTCCGGGGAGCTGTTTTTT.